A selection of T cell receptor beta chains follows, all from one sample in a study of OX40 agonist ivuxolimab in advanced cancers. TCRdb keeps only in-frame clones here, not all; method: immunoSEQ multiplex PCR. The sample lists 50,000 to 65,000 clones, roughly 91% seen once, with roughly 25% in the top ten. The sequences come from CD4+ or CD8+ T cells sorted from blood, collected in a trial of the OX40 agonist ivuxolimab. All receptors come from an adult with an advanced solid tumor such as melanoma, head and neck, liver or kidney cancer. Each CDR3 is given with its conserved first and last residue.

V	J	CDR3
TRBV7-9	TRBJ1-1	CASRTLMNTEAFF
TRBV28	TRBJ2-7	CAAPGGVGREQYF
TRBV29-1	TRBJ2-7	CSVEQAYEQYF
TRBV28	TRBJ2-7	CASTPPLTRERDEQYF
TRBV11-2	TRBJ2-5	CASSSPGHQKETQYF
TRBV9	TRBJ2-5	CASSVEGRETQYF
TRBV19	TRBJ2-7	CASAYGSAYEQYF
TRBV30	TRBJ2-2	CAWSPGTGNTGELFF
TRBV10-1	TRBJ2-7	CASSQPGTDTSYEQYF
TRBV5-8	TRBJ2-1	CASSLELAERVFF
TRBV4-1	TRBJ2-7	CASSQTGGSSEQYF
TRBV28	TRBJ2-1	CASSSSGNEQFF
TRBV28	TRBJ2-3	CASKTRDRGLGSTDTQYF
TRBV28	TRBJ1-4	CASSLSLGQGLLWGNEKLFF
TRBV28	TRBJ1-3	CASTPTGTSGNTIYF
TRBV27	TRBJ2-4	CGRDQRARVPDKNIQYF
TRBV7-9	TRBJ2-2	CASSPVGVTGELFF
TRBV5-6	TRBJ2-2	CASSRGLAGQGGELFF
TRBV2	TRBJ2-1	CASRKSSYNEQFF
TRBV13	TRBJ2-1	CASSLDGGRGHEQFF
TRBV4-3	TRBJ2-1	CASSQDLWLAGGGEQFF
TRBV19	TRBJ2-1	CASSIGYNEQFF
TRBV7-8	TRBJ2-7	CASSSGTSGYEQYF
TRBV27	TRBJ2-1	CASSLGGSSYNEQFF
TRBV7-9	TRBJ2-2	CASSSVVGAVRELFF
TRBV6-1	TRBJ1-1	CASSESVQRNTEAFF
TRBV18	TRBJ1-2	CASSPITDYGYTF
TRBV18	TRBJ1-2	CASSPPWTGLYGYTF
TRBV6-5	TRBJ2-7	CASSYGVGINDEQYF
TRBV4-3	TRBJ1-5	CASSQERQENQPQHF
TRBV28	TRBJ2-1	CASSRGLAPEQFF
TRBV5-6	TRBJ2-3	CASTLRDADTQYF
TRBV27	TRBJ2-7	CASMSRDTSYEQYF
TRBV28	TRBJ2-3	CASSPNGTGGRDTQYF
TRBV7-9	TRBJ2-7	CASSLERGEQYF
TRBV21-1	TRBJ2-7	CASSKDSGSPYEQYF
TRBV6-5	TRBJ1-4	CASSYSSANEKLFF
TRBV28	TRBJ1-1	CASSFRGNTEAFF
TRBV5-1	TRBJ2-1	CASSLTGGVINEQFF
TRBV6-1	TRBJ2-7	CASSGNIGYEQYF
TRBV5-6	TRBJ2-7	CASSLDGNSYEQYF
TRBV19	TRBJ2-7	CASSPFGYYEQYF
TRBV30	TRBJ2-3	CAWSVLLGTDTQYF
TRBV27	TRBJ2-1	CASSKGLANREQFF
TRBV7-6	TRBJ1-1	CASSLGQGNTEAFF
TRBV29-1	TRBJ2-2	CSVPDRVNTGELFF
TRBV5-1	TRBJ2-7	CASSTTSESYEQYF
TRBV4-1	TRBJ2-5	CASSQGGVSTQYF
TRBV7-9	TRBJ1-3	CAGQGGSSGNTIYF
TRBV7-8	TRBJ1-3	CASSPTGASGNTIYF
TRBV7-9	TRBJ1-2	CASSLGGTGDGYTF
TRBV29-1	TRBJ1-1	CSVTPSNTEAFF
TRBV11-2	TRBJ2-1	CASSLGGLLVNDEQFF
TRBV19	TRBJ2-7	CASSPSSGSSYEQYF